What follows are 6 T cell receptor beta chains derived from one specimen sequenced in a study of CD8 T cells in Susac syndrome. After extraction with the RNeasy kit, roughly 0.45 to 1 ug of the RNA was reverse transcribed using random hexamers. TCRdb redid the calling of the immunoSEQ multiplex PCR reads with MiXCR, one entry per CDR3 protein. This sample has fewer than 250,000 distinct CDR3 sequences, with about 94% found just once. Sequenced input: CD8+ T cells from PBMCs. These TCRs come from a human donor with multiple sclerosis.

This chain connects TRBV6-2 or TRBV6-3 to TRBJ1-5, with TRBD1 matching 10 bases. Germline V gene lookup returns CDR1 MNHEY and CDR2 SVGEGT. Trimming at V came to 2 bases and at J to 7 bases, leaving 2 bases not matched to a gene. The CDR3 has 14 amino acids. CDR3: CASSYGTGVQPQHF. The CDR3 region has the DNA TGTGCCAGCAGTTACGGGACAGGGGTCCAGCCCCAGCATTTT.

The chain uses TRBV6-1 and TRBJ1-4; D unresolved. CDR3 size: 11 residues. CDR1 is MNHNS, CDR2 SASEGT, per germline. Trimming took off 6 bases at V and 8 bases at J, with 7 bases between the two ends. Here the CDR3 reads CASRRSEKLFF. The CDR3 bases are TGTGCCAGCAGGCGGAGCGAAAAACTGTTTTTT.

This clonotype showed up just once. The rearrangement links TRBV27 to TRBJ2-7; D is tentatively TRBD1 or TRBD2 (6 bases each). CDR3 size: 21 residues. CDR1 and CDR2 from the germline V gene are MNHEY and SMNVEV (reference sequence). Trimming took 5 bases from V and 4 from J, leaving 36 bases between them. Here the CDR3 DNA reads TGTGCCAGCAGTCCCCCCCGACAGGAGGAGGGGGTAGAGGGGCGGCCATACGAGCAGTACTTC. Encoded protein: CASSPPRQEEGVEGRPYEQYF.

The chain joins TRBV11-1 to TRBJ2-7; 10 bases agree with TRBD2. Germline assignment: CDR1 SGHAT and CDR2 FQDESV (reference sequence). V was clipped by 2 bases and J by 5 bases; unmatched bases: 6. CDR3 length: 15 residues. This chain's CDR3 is CASSLLSGGADEQYF. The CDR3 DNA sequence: TGTGCCAGCAGCTTACTGAGCGGGGGGGCCGACGAGCAGTACTTC.

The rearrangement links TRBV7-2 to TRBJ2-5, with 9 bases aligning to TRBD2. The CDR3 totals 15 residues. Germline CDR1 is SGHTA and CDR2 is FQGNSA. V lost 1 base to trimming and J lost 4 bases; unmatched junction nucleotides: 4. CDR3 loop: CASSLEGGGGETQYF. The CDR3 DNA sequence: TGTGCCAGCAGCTTAGAAGGCGGGGGGGGAGAGACCCAGTACTTC. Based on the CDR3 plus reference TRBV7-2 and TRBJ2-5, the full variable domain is GAGVSQSPSNKVTEKGKDVELRCDPISGHTALYWYRQSLGQGLEFLIYFQGNSAPDKSGLPSDRFSAERTGGSVSTLTIQRTQQEDSAVYLCASSLEGGGGETQYFGPGTRLLVL.

The CDR3: CATSEQSGGELFF. The DNA of the CDR3 is TGTGCCACCAGTGAACAGTCCGGCGGGGAGCTGTTTTTT. V is TRBV24-1 and J is TRBJ2-2; no clear D gene. The germline V gene encodes CDR1 KGHDR and CDR2 SFDVKD. The CDR3 runs to 13 residues. V lost 4 bases and J lost 7, with 9 bases in between.